The entry below gives a single T cell receptor beta chain sequence along with its context. It was with 60 Vbeta and 13 Jbeta primers that the PCR ran. Repertoires were generated with immunoSEQ multiplex PCR, while TCRdb's copy carries only in-frame clones and drops some. The table includes about 180,000 clones, 65% to 85% detected once. The sample is drawn from a study of cytomegalovirus exposure and HLA in healthy donors. The CDR3 contains 16 residues. V trimming: 8 bases; J trimming: 0 bases; junction bases outside the gene matches: 5. CDR1 and CDR2 from the germline V gene are LNHDA and SQIVND (reference sequence).

The receptor was derived from a male donor in good health and CMV-seronegative. The material sequenced was PBMCs. This chain connects TRBV19 to TRBJ2-2, with 11 bases aligning to TRBD2. The CDR3 DNA reads as TGTGCCAGTTCTACTAGCGGGGGAGCGAACACCGGGGAGCTGTTTTTT. Protein sequence: CASSTSGGANTGELFF.